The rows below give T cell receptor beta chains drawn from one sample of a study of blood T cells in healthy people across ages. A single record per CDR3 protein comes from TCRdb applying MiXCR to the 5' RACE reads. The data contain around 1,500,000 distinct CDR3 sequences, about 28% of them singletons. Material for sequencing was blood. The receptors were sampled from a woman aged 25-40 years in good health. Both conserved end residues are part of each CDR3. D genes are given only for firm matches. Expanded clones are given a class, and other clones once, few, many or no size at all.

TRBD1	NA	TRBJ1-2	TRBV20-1	CSANSQAGGYYGYTF	TGCAGTGCTAACTCTCAGGCAGGGGGCTACTATGGCTACACCTTC
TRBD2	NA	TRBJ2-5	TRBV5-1	CASGPGSGRASETQYF	TGCGCCAGCGGGCCGGGTAGCGGGAGGGCCTCAGAGACCCAGTACTTC
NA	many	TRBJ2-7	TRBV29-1	CSVASAGLYEQYF	TGCAGCGTTGCGTCAGCGGGTTTATACGAGCAGTACTTC
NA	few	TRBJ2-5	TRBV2	CASDPGGGRVETQYF	TGTGCCAGCGATCCTGGAGGGGGGCGGGTGGAGACCCAGTACTTC
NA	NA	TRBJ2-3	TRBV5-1	CASSLSGGNTDTQYF	TGCGCCAGCAGCCTCTCTGGCGGCAACACAGATACGCAGTATTTT
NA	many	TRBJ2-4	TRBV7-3	CASSPPGQPNIQYF	TGTGCCAGCAGCCCTCCAGGACAGCCAAACATTCAGTACTTC
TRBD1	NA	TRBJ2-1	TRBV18	CASSLNAGGNEQFF	TGTGCCAGCTCACTAAACGCAGGGGGCAATGAGCAGTTCTTC
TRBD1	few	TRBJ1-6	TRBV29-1	CSVKGQGMNSPLHF	TGCAGCGTTAAGGGACAGGGGATGAATTCACCCCTCCACTTT
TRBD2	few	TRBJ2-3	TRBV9	CASSFRLASTDTQYF	TGTGCCAGCAGCTTTAGACTAGCGAGCACAGATACGCAGTATTTT
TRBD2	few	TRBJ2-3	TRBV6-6	CATGTSRTSSTDTQYF	TGTGCCACCGGGACTAGCAGAACCTCTAGCACAGATACGCAGTATTTT
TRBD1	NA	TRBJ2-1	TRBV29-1	CSVGLSGTGIYEQFF	TGCAGCGTCGGACTTTCCGGGACAGGGATCTACGAGCAGTTCTTC
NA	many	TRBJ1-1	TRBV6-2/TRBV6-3	CASSYAHLGEGTEAFF	TGTGCCAGCAGTTACGCTCACTTGGGTGAGGGGACTGAAGCTTTCTTT
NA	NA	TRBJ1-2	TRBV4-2	CASSQSLATNYGCTF	TGTGCCAGCAGCCAATCCCTCGCTACTAACTATGGCTGCACCTTC
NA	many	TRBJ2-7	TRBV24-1	CATSEPGARSYEQYF	TGTGCCACCAGTGAGCCAGGGGCGAGATCCTACGAGCAGTACTTC
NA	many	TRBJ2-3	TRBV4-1	CASSQGGDDTQYF	TGCGCCAGCAGCCAAGGGGGAGATGATACGCAGTATTTT
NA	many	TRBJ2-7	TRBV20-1	CSARKDNHEQYF	TGCAGTGCTAGGAAGGACAACCACGAGCAGTACTTC
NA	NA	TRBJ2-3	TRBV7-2	CASKEDPLTDTQYF	TGTGCCAGCAAGGAGGACCCTCTCACAGATACGCAGTATTTT
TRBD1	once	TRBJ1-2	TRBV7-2	CASSLSRTGGKIGGYTF	TGTGCCAGCAGCTTAAGTAGGACAGGGGGGAAGATTGGAGGCTACACCTTC
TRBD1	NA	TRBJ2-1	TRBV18	CASSPLRGTGIYNEQFF	TGTGCCAGCTCACCCCTTCGGGGGACAGGGATTTACAATGAGCAGTTCTTC
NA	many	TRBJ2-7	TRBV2	CASRWDEQYF	TGTGCCAGCCGGTGGGACGAGCAGTACTTC
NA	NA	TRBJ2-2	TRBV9	CASSVYVGELFF	TGTGCCAGCAGCGTATATGTCGGGGAGCTGTTTTTT
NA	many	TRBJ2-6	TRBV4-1	CASSQVWGDSGANVLTF	TGCGCCAGCAGCCAAGTTTGGGGGGACTCTGGGGCCAACGTCCTGACTTTC
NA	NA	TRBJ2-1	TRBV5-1	CASSLEGESSYNEQFF	TGCGCCAGCAGCCTTGAGGGGGAGAGCTCCTACAATGAGCAGTTCTTC
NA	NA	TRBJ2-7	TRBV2	CASSGLRGYEQYF	TGTGCCAGCAGCGGGTTGAGGGGGTACGAGCAGTACTTC
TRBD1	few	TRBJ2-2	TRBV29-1	CSAEDGTGGYTGELFF	TGCAGCGCGGAAGATGGGACAGGGGGCTACACCGGGGAGCTGTTTTTT
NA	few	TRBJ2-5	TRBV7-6	CASSLGEGPWAKETQYF	TGTGCCAGCAGCTTAGGAGAAGGCCCCTGGGCAAAAGAGACCCAGTACTTC
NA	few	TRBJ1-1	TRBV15	CAIPTGVGAEAFF	TGTGCCATCCCCACGGGAGTAGGCGCTGAAGCTTTCTTT
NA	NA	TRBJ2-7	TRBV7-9	CASSLDVGVYEQYF	TGTGCCAGCAGCTTAGATGTGGGCGTCTACGAGCAGTACTTC
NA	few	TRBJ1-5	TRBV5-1	CASSESPIGISNQPQHF	TGCGCCAGCAGCGAGTCCCCCATTGGTATTAGCAATCAGCCCCAGCATTTT
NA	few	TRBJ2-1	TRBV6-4	CASSKQGLLGNEQFF	TGTGCCAGCAGTAAACAGGGATTGTTGGGGAATGAGCAGTTCTTC
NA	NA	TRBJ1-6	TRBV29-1	CSVEDQEGPPRHF	TGCAGCGTTGAAGATCAGGAGGGGCCACCCCGCCACTTT
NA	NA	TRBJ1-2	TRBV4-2	CASSQATAYGYTF	TGTGCCAGCAGCCAAGCTACTGCCTATGGCTACACCTTC
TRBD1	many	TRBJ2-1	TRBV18	CASSPGTGEDEQFF	TGTGCCAGCTCACCAGGGACAGGGGAGGATGAGCAGTTCTTC
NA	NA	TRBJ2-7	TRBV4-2	CASSQGGATQGREQYF	TGTGCCAGCAGCCAAGGAGGCGCGACCCAGGGGAGGGAGCAGTACTTC
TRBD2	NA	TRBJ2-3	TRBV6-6	CASSYTGGPEDTQYF	TGTGCCAGCAGTTACACGGGAGGGCCCGAAGATACGCAGTATTTT
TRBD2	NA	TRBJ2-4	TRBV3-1	CASSQDRSGGRPYNEQYF	TGTGCCAGCAGCCAAGACAGGAGCGGGGGCCGCCCCTACAATGAGCAGTACTTC
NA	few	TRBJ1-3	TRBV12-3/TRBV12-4	CASSPFQGSGNTIYF	TGTGCCAGCAGCCCCTTTCAAGGGTCTGGAAACACCATATATTTT
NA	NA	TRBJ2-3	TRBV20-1	CSARDLEWGSTDTQYF	TGCAGTGCTAGAGACCTCGAATGGGGAAGCACAGATACGCAGTATTTT
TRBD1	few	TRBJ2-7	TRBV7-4	CASSFDRPNRGYEQYF	TGTGCCAGCAGCTTCGACAGGCCCAACAGGGGCTACGAGCAGTACTTC
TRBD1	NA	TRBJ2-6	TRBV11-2	CAISRKITSGTVHSGANVLTF	TGTGCCATCAGCAGAAAGATTACCTCCGGGACAGTACACTCTGGGGCCAACGTCCTGACTTTC
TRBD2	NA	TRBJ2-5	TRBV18	CASSPRTSGRANEQYF	TGTGCCAGCTCACCACGGACTAGCGGGAGAGCCAATGAGCAGTACTTC